Each of the 10 T cell receptor beta chains below was sequenced from the same sample in a study of OX40 agonist ivuxolimab in advanced cancers. The repertoire was sequenced with immunoSEQ multiplex PCR; TCRdb's copy has only in-frame clones and lacks some. Among tens of thousands of clones, around 88% were seen once, and the ten largest hold about 15%. The source material was CD4+ or CD8+ T cells sorted from blood, sampled in a trial of the OX40 agonist ivuxolimab. The source is an adult with an advanced solid tumor such as melanoma, head and neck, liver or kidney cancer.

CDR3 sequence (DNA): TGTGCCAGCAGTTTCGAAGGGTCTGACTACGAGCAGTACGTC. It yields the protein CASSFEGSDYEQYV. The chain has TRBV28 and TRBJ2-7; D gene ambiguous. The CDR3 extends over 14 amino acids. The germline CDR1 and CDR2 sequences are MDHEN and SYDVKM. The V and J ends lost 3 bases and 3 bases respectively, with 12 bases between them.

CDR3 sequence: CASSLTAGEDYGYTF. The DNA for the CDR3 is TGTGCCAGCAGTTTAACGGCAGGGGAAGACTATGGCTACACCTTC. The chain couples TRBV27 to TRBJ1-2; D is perhaps TRBD1 (6 bases). CDR3 length equals 15 residues. The V end was cut by 2 bases, the J end by 3 bases, with 13 bases between. Germline CDR1 MNHEY, CDR2 SMNVEV (reference sequence).

The V call is TRBV7-9, the J call TRBJ1-2; D is unclear. Germline V gene data show CDR1 as SEHNR and CDR2 as FQNEAQ (reference sequence). Trimming left V 5 bases short and J 8 bases short, with 15 bases between. The CDR3 extends over 13 amino acids. The CDR3 DNA reads as TGTGCCAGCAGCCCGGGTTTTTCGGGGGGCTACACCTTC. Its protein is CASSPGFSGGYTF. Full variable domain (rest looked up from reference TRBV7-9 and TRBJ1-2): DTGVSQNPRHKITKRGQNVTFRCDPISEHNRLYWYRQTLGQGPEFLTYFQNEAQLEKSRLLSDRFSAERPKGSFSTLEIQRTEQGDSAMYLCASSPGFSGGYTFGSGTRLTVV.

This sequence joins TRBV2 and TRBJ1-2; D is possibly TRBD1 (5 bases). Germline assignment: CDR1 SNHLY and CDR2 FYNNEI. V was trimmed by 8 bases and J by 2 bases, leaving 12 bases between them. The CDR3 is 13 residues long. Written as DNA, the CDR3 is TGTGCCAGCTTACAGGACCTAAACTATGGCTACACCTTC. This gives the protein CASLQDLNYGYTF.

V is TRBV11-2 and J is TRBJ2-7, with 8 positions matching TRBD1. The CDR3 is 14 residues long. V was pared by 5 bases and J by 3 bases, with 6 bases of the junction left unmatched. Germline V gives CDR1 SGHAT, CDR2 FQNNGV. CDR3 amino acids: CASSPWTGSYEQYV. CDR3 bases: TGTGCCAGCAGCCCGTGGACAGGGAGCTACGAGCAGTACGTC.

This rearrangement joins TRBV4-3 to TRBJ1-2; weak D call: TRBD1 (6 bases). CDR3 length: 15 residues. CDR1 LGHNA and CDR2 YSLEER come from the germline V gene. V was shortened by 0 bases and J by 8 bases, with 16 bases between the two germline ends. CDR3 region: CASSQDKPGGLGYTF. In DNA form, the CDR3 reads TGCGCCAGCAGCCAAGATAAGCCCGGGGGCCTCGGCTACACCTTC.

This clone has only one observation. CDR3 nucleotides: TGTGCCAGCAGTGACAGGGGCAGTCAGCCCCAGCATTTT. As protein: CASSDRGSQPQHF. The chain couples TRBV6-1 to TRBJ1-5; D may be TRBD1 (6 bases). This CDR3 comprises 13 residues. The germline CDR1 and CDR2 sequences are MNHNS and SASEGT. Trimming shortened V by 3 bases and J by 6 bases, and 9 bases separated the two germline ends.

The chain is built from TRBV6-1 and TRBJ2-7, with D tentatively TRBD1 (6 bases). The CDR3 spans 15 residues. Germline V lookup: CDR1 MNHNS, CDR2 SASEGT. Deletions cut 4 bases from V and 4 bases from J, with 17 bases between. The CDR3 DNA reads as TGTGCCAGCAGTGGCGGTCCAGGGGTGGGGTACGAGCAGTACGTC. Translation: CASSGGPGVGYEQYV.

The DNA of the CDR3 is TGTGCCAGCAGCGTAGTGGACCAAGAGACCCAGTACTTC. Amino acids: CASSVVDQETQYF. The chain carries TRBV9 and TRBJ2-5; no clear D gene. V was trimmed by 0 bases and J by 0 bases, leaving 3 bases between them. This CDR3 has 13 residues. Germline V lookup: CDR1 SGDLS, CDR2 YYNGEE.

A single count supports this clone. The chain joins TRBV28 to TRBJ2-7; 11 nucleotides align to TRBD1. The V gene end was trimmed by 0 bases and the J gene end by 5 bases; junction bases not matched to a gene: 6. CDR3 length: 16 residues. Germline CDR1 and CDR2: MDHEN and SYDVKM. CDR3 DNA sequence: TGTGCCAGCAGTTTATGGCGCCCGGGACAGGGGGACGAGCAGTACTTC. As protein: CASSLWRPGQGDEQYF.